Sequencing of this T cell receptor (beta chain) was carried out in a study of long-term antiretroviral therapy in people with HIV. At the survey level, the v3.0 immunoSEQ assay was run. Data came from immunoSEQ multiplex PCR; TCRdb stores just in-frame clones and leaves some out. The table lists 25,000 to 35,000 clones, 70% to 90% of them singletons. Material: unsorted PBMCs, obtained 1.8 years after starting antiretroviral therapy. The source of this sequence is a woman aged 18-30 years with HIV.

CDR3 amino acids: CASSLLREAPTDTQYF. The CDR3 coding sequence is TGTGCCAGCAGCTTATTACGGGAGGCCCCCACAGATACGCAGTATTTT. The chain links TRBV7-6 to TRBJ2-3; 7 nucleotides match TRBD2. CDR3 length: 16 residues. Germline V lookup: CDR1 SGHVS, CDR2 FNYEAQ. J gave up 2 bases and V 2 bases, and 7 bases lay outside the gene matches.